A single sample is the source of the 6 T cell receptor delta chains below, sequenced in a study of gamma-delta T cells after stem cell transplantation. TCRdb re-called clones from the RT-PCR reads via CATT. This table holds nearly 30 delta-chain clones. The sample consisted of gamma-delta T cells. The receptors here all came from a human donor. It is not recorded whose cells these are; they may come from a transplant donor. This table probably holds off-target reads from a library built for another chain.

This clone was observed a handful of times. This chain connects TRDV2 to TRDJ1, with 7 nucleotides matching TRDD3. Looked up from germline, CDR1 is GEAIGNYY and CDR2 is EKD. The CDR3 consists of 19 residues. V was pared by 0 bases and J by 0 bases, with 15 bases of the junction left unmatched. The DNA for the CDR3 is TGTGCCTGTGACACCGTCCCTACTGGACTGGGGCCGTACACCGATAAACTCATCTTT. This gives the protein CACDTVPTGLGPYTDKLIF.

The J gene is TRDJ1, the V gene TRDV2, with 11 bases lining up with TRDD3. TCRdb gives no J gene; it was assigned here by matching the DNA to germline. This CDR3 has 21 amino acids. CDR1 and CDR2 (germline): GEAIGNYY, EKD. After removal of 0 bases from V and 7 bases from J, the junction contained 24 bases not matched to a gene. CDR3 coding DNA: TGTGCCTGTGACACCGTCCCTTCCTACGCTGGGGGATACCGGGCGGGAATTAAACTCATCTTT. This gives the protein CACDTVPSYAGGYRAGIKLIF.

This clone was observed a handful of times. V gene TRDV1 combines with J gene TRDJ1, with D perhaps matching TRDD3 (6 bases). V lost 0 bases and J lost 2, with 22 bases in between. Germline V CDR1 and CDR2: TSWWSYY, QGS. The CDR3 loop spans 19 amino acids. The CDR3 is CALGELGYRGDSGTDKLIF. CDR3 coding DNA: TGTGCTCTTGGGGAACTAGGGTATCGAGGGGATTCTGGGACCGATAAACTCATCTTT.

The gene calls are TRDV1 and TRDJ2; D is possibly TRDD2 or TRDD3 (8 bases each). CDR1 is TSWWSYY and CDR2 is QGS in the germline V gene. CDR3 size: 24 residues. V was cut by 1 base and J by 0 bases, with 33 bases left in between. This chain's CDR3 is CALGEPDFLQVSGDNPPLTAQLFF. CDR3 in DNA: TGTGCTCTTGGGGAACCAGACTTCCTACAAGTCTCGGGGGATAATCCTCCTTTGACAGCACAACTCTTCTTT.

J is TRDJ1 and V is TRDV2; 12 bases match TRDD3. This CDR3 spans 20 amino acids. CDR1 and CDR2 (germline): GEAIGNYY, EKD. V shed 0 bases and J 4 bases; nucleotides not matched to a gene: 17. The CDR3 DNA follows: TGTGCCTGTGACACCGTGGGTCTGGGGGATACGCCACGGGTCGGCGATAAACTCATCTTT. This encodes CACDTVGLGDTPRVGDKLIF.

This chain uses TRDV1 with TRDJ1; D not certain. Germline CDR1 TSWWSYY, CDR2 QGS. This CDR3 spans 14 amino acids. The V and J ends lost 1 base and 6 bases respectively, with 12 bases between them. DNA for the CDR3: TGTGCTCTTGGGGAACCTCCGGCTCCGAATAAACTCATCTTT. Its protein is CALGEPPAPNKLIF.